The TCR beta chain under discussion was sequenced for a study of identical twins. This clonotype was detected only a few times. The CDR3 loop spans 14 amino acids. Trimming shortened V by 8 bases and J by 3 bases, and 16 bases separated the two germline ends. Germline values: CDR1 MNHNS, CDR2 SASEGT. One entry per CDR3 protein, called by TCRdb with MiXCR from the 5' RACE reads. This table has roughly 690,000 distinct CDR3 sequences, around 20% appearing once. These data also featured in a second study, about T cells expressing NK-cell markers.

This sequence joins TRBV6-1 and TRBJ1-2; weak D call: TRBD1 (5 bases). The specimen was PBMCs. The source is a woman younger than 30 in good health. As DNA, the CDR3 is TGTGCCAGCGGCGTAATAGGGGTTCACTATGGCTACACCTTC. It translates to CASGVIGVHYGYTF.